A selection of T cell receptor beta chains follows, all from one sample in a study of blood T cells in healthy people across ages. One entry per CDR3 protein, called by TCRdb with MiXCR from the 5' RACE reads. In the table there are about 1.6 million distinct CDR3 sequences, almost 35% of which are singletons. Specimen: blood. Receptors originate from a woman in her 30s in good health. Each CDR3 is given with its conserved first and last residue. The D gene is left open where the match is weak. Size is stated for part of the rows, as once, few or many counts, or as a class when the clone is expanded.

v_call	d_call	clone_size	j_call	cdr3_aa	cdr3_nt
TRBV12-3/TRBV12-4	-	-	TRBJ1-2	CASSLGSGVGYGYTF	TGTGCCAGCAGTTTAGGTTCAGGGGTGGGCTATGGCTACACCTTC
TRBV20-1	-	few	TRBJ2-7	CSAEFRDKSYEQYF	TGCAGTGCCGAATTTCGGGACAAATCCTACGAGCAGTACTTC
TRBV27	-	-	TRBJ2-7	CAGSPIQAPYEQYF	TGTGCCGGCAGTCCCATCCAGGCTCCTTACGAGCAGTACTTC
TRBV29-1	-	few	TRBJ1-2	CSATLWSGGINYGYTF	TGCAGCGCCACACTTTGGAGTGGGGGGATTAACTATGGCTACACCTTC
TRBV20-1	TRBD2	-	TRBJ2-3	CSAKAGGRTDTQYF	TGCAGTGCTAAGGCGGGAGGGCGCACAGATACGCAGTATTTT
TRBV21-1	-	few	TRBJ1-4	CASSISTGSEKLFF	TGTGCCAGCAGCATATCGACAGGGAGTGAAAAACTGTTTTTT
TRBV20-1	TRBD2	-	TRBJ2-3	CSARDWTSWQDTQYF	TGCAGTGCTAGAGATTGGACTAGCTGGCAAGATACGCAGTATTTT
TRBV4-2	-	few	TRBJ1-2	CASSQEEGNIANYGYTF	TGTGCCAGCAGCCAAGAAGAGGGAAATATAGCTAACTATGGCTACACCTTC
TRBV29-1	-	-	TRBJ2-5	CSVRLGGETQYF	TGCAGCGTTCGACTAGGGGGGGAGACCCAGTACTTC
TRBV7-2	TRBD2	-	TRBJ2-1	CASSLVGGGSEQFF	TGTGCCAGCAGCTTAGTCGGGGGGGGTAGTGAGCAGTTCTTC
TRBV12-3/TRBV12-4	-	few	TRBJ2-3	CASSDRKEDTQYF	TGTGCCAGCAGCGACCGGAAAGAAGATACGCAGTATTTT
TRBV20-1	TRBD1	-	TRBJ2-7	CSARPRDREYEQYF	TGCAGTGCTAGGCCCCGGGACAGGGAGTACGAGCAGTACTTC